This T cell receptor (beta chain) was obtained from a study of cytomegalovirus exposure and HLA in healthy donors. Study-level background: Among the approximately 400 genotyped donors, less than 85% were placed in the Caucasian-associated ancestry cluster.

Whole-study findings and limits: Donors were assumed by presence/absence analyses to have roughly uniform sequencing depth. Later analysis showed most CMV-associated TCR beta chains appearing HLA-restricted.

The PCR had 60 Vbeta and 13 Jbeta primers. Sequencing was performed with immunoSEQ multiplex PCR; in TCRdb, only in-frame clones are kept and a portion is missing. The sample carries over 100,000 clones, 65% to 75% recorded once. In the case of this clone: The antigen is not known.

The CDR3 totals 13 residues. V lost 7 bases and J lost 3, with 12 bases in between. Germline assignment: CDR1 MNHEY and CDR2 SMNVEV (reference sequence). The specimen was PBMCs. This sequence originates from a man aged 25 to 40 in good health and CMV-seropositive. V and J are TRBV27 and TRBJ1-2; perhaps TRBD1 as D (5 bases). DNA of the CDR3: TGTGCCAGCAAGTCTAGGGGATACTATGGCTACACCTTC. Translated: CASKSRGYYGYTF.